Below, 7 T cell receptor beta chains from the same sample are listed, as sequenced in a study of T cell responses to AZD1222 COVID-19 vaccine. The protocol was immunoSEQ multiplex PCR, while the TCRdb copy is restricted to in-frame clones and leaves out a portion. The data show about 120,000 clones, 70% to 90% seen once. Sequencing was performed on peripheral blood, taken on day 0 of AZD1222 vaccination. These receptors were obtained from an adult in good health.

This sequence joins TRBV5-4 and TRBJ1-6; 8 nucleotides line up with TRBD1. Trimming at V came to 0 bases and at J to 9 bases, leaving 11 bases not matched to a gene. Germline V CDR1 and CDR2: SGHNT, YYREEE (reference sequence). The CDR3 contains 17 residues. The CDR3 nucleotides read TGTGCCAGCAGCTTGGCGGGAAAGCAGGGGGCCGGTTCACCCCTCCACTTT. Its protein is CASSLAGKQGAGSPLHF.

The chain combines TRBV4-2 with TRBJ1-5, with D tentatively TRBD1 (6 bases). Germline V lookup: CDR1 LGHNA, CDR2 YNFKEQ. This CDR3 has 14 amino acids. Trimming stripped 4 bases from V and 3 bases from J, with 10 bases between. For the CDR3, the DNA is TGTGCCAGCAGCCCCCAGGGGAACAATCAGCCCCAGCATTTT. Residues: CASSPQGNNQPQHF.

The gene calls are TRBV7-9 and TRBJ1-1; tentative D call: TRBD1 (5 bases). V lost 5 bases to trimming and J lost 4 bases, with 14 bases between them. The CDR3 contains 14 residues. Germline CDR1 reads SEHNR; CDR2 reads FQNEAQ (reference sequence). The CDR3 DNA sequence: TGTGCCAGCAGCCGGGGCCTCCTGGGCACTGAAGCTTTCTTT. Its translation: CASSRGLLGTEAFF.

The CDR3 bases are TGTGCCAGCAGCCTACAGGGGGCTCAGTACTTC. Protein sequence: CASSLQGAQYF. The chain combines TRBV7-2 with TRBJ2-4; 9 bases fit TRBD1. This CDR3 is 11 amino acids long. V lost 5 bases, J lost 12 bases, and 2 bases stayed unmatched. From germline, CDR1 is SGHTA and CDR2 FQGNSA.

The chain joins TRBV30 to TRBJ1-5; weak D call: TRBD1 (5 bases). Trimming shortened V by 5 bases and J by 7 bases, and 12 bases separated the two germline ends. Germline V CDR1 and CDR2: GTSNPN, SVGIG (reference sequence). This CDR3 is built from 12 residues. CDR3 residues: CAWSGERQPQHF. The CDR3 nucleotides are TGTGCCTGGTCGGGGGAAAGGCAGCCCCAGCATTTT.

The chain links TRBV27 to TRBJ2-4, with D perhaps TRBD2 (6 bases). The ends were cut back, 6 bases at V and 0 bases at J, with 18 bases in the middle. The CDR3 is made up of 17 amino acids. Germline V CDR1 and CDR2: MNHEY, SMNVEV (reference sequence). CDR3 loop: CASRDLGTPLAKNIQYF. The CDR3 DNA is TGTGCCAGCAGGGACCTGGGGACTCCTCTAGCCAAAAACATTCAGTACTTC.

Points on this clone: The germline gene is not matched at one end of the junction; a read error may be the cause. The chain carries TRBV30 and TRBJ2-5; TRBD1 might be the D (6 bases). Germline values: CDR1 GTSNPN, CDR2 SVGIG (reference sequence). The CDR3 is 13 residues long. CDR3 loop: CAWSDPSDRPKHF. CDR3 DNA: TGTGCCTGGAGTGACCCCTCTGACAGGCCTAAGCACTTC.